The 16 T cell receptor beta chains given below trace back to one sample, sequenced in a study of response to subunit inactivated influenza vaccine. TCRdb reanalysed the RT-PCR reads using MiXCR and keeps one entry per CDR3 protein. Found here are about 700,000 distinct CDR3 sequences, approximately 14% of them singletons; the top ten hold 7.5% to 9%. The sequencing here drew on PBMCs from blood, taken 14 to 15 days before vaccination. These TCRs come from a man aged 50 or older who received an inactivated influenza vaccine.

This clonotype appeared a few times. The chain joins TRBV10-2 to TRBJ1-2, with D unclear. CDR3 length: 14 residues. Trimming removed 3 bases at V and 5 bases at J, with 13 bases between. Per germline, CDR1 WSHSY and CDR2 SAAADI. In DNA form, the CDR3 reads TGCGCCAGCAGTGAATCGGGGTATGGGTATGGCTACACCTTC. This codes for CASSESGYGYGYTF.

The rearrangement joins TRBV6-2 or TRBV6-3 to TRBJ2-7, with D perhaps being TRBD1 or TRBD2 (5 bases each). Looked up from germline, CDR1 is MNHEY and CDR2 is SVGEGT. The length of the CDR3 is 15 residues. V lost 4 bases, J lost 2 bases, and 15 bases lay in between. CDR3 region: CASSSLWDGTYEQYF. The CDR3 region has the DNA TGTGCCAGCAGTTCTCTATGGGACGGGACCTACGAGCAGTACTTC.

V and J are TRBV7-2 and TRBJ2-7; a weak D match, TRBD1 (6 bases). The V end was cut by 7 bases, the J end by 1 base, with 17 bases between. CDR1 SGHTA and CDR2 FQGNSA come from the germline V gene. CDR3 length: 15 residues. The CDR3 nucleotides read TGTGCCAGCATCCAAATTGCCAGGGGTTCCTACGAGCAGTACTTC. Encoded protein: CASIQIARGSYEQYF.

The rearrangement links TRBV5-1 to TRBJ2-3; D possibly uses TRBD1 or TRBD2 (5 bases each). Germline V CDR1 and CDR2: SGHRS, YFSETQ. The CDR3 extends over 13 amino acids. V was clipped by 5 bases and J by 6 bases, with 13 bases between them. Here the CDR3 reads CASSEGLVDTQYF. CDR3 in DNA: TGCGCCAGCAGTGAGGGGTTGGTTGATACGCAGTATTTT.

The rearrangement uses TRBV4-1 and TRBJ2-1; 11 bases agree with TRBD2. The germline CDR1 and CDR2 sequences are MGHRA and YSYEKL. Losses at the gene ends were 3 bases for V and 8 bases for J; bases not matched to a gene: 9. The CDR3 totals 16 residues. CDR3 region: CASSQISGGAGYEQFF. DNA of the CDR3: TGCGCCAGCAGCCAGATTAGCGGGGGGGCCGGTTATGAGCAGTTCTTC.

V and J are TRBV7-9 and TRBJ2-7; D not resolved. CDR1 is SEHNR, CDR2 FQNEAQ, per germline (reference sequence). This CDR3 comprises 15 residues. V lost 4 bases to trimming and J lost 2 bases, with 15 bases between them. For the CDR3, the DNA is TGTGCCAGCAGCTCACGAACTGGCAGCACCTACGAGCAGTACTTC. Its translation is CASSSRTGSTYEQYF.

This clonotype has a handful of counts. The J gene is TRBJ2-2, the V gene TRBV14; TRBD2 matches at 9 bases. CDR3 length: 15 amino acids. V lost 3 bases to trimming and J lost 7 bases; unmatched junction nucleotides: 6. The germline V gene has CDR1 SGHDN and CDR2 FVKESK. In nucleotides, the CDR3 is TGTGCCAGCAGCCAGCCAGCGGGAGGCATCGGGGAGCTGTTTTTT. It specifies CASSQPAGGIGELFF.

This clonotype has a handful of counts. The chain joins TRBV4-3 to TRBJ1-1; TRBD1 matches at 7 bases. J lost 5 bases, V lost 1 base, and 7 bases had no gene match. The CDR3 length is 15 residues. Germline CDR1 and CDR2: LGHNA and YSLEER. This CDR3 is CASSQGAGGWTEAFF. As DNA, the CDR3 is TGCGCCAGCAGCCAAGGGGCAGGGGGATGGACTGAAGCTTTCTTT.

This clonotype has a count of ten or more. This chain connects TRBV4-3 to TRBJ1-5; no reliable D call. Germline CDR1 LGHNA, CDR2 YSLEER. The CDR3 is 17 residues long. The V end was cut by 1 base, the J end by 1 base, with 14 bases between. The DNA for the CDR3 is TGCGCCAGCAGCCAAGTTCTCGGGAGATCGAGCAATCAGCCCCAGCATTTT. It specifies CASSQVLGRSSNQPQHF.

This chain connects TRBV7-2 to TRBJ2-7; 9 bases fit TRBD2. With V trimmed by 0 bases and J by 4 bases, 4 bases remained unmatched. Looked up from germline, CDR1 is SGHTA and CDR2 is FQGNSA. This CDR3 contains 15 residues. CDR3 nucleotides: TGTGCCAGCAGCTTAGCCGCTAGCGGGGAATACGAGCAGTACTTC. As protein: CASSLAASGEYEQYF.

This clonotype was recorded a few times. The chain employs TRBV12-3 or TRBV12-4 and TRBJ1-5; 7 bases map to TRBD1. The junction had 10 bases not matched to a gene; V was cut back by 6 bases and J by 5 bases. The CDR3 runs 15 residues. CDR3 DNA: TGTGCCAGCAGCCCCGGGACAGTTTTGGATCAGCCCCAGCATTTT. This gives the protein CASSPGTVLDQPQHF.

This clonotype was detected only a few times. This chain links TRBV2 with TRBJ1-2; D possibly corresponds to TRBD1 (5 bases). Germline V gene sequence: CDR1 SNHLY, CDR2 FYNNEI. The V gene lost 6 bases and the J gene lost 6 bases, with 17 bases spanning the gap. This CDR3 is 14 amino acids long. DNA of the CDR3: TGTGCCAGCAGCGCTGTGAAGGGGATCCATGGCTACACCTTC. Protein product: CASSAVKGIHGYTF.

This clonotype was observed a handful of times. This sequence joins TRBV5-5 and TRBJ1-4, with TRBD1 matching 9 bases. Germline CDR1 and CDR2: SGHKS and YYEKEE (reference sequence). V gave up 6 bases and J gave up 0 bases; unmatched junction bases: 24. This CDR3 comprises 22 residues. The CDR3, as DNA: TGTGCCAGCACCGCCTCCCCGGCTCGGGACAGGGAAAACCCAACAACTAATGAAAAACTGTTTTTT. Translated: CASTASPARDRENPTTNEKLFF.

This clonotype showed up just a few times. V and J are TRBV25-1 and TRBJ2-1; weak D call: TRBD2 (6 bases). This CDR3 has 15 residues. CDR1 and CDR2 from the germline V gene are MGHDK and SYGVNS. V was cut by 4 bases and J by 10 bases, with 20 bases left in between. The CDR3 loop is CASSAGLGIQWEQFF. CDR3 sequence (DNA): TGTGCCAGCAGTGCGGGACTGGGGATTCAATGGGAGCAGTTCTTC.

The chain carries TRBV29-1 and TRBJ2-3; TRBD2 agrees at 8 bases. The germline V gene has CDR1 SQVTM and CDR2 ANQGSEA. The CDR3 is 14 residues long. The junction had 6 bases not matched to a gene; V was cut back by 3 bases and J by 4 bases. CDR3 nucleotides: TGCAGCGTTGAGAGCGGGGGTGAGGCAGATACGCAGTATTTT. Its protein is CSVESGGEADTQYF.

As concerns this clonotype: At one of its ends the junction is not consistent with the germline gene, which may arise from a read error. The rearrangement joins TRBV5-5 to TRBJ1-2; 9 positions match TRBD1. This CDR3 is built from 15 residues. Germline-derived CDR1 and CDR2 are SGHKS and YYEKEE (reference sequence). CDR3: CATSRDRAGDYGYTF. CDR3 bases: TGTGCCACCAGCCGGGACAGGGCCGGCGACTATGGCTACACCTTC.